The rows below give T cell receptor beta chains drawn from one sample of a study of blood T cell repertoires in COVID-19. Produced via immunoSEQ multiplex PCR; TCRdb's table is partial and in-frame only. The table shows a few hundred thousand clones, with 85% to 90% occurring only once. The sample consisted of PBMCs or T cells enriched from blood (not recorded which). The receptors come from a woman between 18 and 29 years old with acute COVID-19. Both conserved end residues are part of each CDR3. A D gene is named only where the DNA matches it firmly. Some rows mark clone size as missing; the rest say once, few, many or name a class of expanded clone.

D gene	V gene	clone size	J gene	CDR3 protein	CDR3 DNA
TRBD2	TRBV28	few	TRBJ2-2	CASSSPAERGGELFF	TGTGCCAGCAGCTCCCCAGCGGAGCGGGGCGGGGAGCTGTTTTTT
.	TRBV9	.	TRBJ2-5	CASSLREETQYF	TGTGCCAGCAGCCTCAGGGAAGAGACCCAGTACTTC
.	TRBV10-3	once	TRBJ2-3	CAISLGGNTDTQYF	TGTGCCATCAGTTTAGGGGGAAACACAGATACGCAGTATTTT
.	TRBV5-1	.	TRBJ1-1	CASSLGVENTEAFF	TGCGCCAGCAGCCTAGGGGTGGAGAACACTGAAGCTTTCTTT
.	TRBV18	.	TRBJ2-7	CASSPPGRAREQYF	TGTGCCAGCTCACCACCGGGCAGGGCGAGGGAGCAGTACTTC
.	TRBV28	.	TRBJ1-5	CASRPPAEYYSNQPQHF	TGTGCCAGCAGACCTCCGGCCGAGTACTATAGCAATCAGCCCCAGCATTTT
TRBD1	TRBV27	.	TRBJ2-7	CASSFTGGEQYF	TGTGCCAGCAGTTTTACAGGGGGGGAGCAGTACTTC
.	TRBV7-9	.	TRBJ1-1	CASSPRTENTEAFF	TGTGCCAGCAGCCCGAGGACAGAGAACACTGAAGCTTTCTTT
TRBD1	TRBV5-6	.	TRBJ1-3	CASSLIMTGEAGNTIYF	TGTGCCAGCAGCCTTATAATGACAGGGGAGGCTGGAAACACCATATATTTT
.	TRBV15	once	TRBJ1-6	CATSRIGTPLHF	TGTGCCACCAGCAGAATCGGGACACCCCTCCACTTT
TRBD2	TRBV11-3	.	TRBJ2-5	CASSSGLAGGWGETQYF	TGTGCCAGCAGCTCGGGACTAGCGGGTGGCTGGGGGGAGACCCAGTACTTC
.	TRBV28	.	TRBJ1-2	CASSFGGNYGYTF	TGTGCCAGCAGTTTTGGCGGGAACTATGGCTACACCTTC
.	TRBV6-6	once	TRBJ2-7	CASILRGDSSSYEQYF	TGTGCCAGCATCCTCAGAGGGGACTCAAGCTCCTACGAGCAGTACTTC
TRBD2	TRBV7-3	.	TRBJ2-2	CASSSLAGGQGTGELFF	TGTGCCAGCAGCTCCTTAGCGGGAGGCCAGGGCACCGGGGAGCTGTTTTTT
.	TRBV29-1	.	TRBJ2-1	CSVALARSYNEQFF	TGCAGCGTCGCACTAGCTCGGAGCTACAATGAGCAGTTCTTC
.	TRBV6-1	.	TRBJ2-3	CASSEKYKRFSSPDTQYF	TGTGCCAGCAGTGAAAAGTATAAGCGGTTCTCTTCTCCAGATACGCAGTATTTT
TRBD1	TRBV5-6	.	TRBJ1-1	CASANRGHNTEAFF	TGTGCCAGCGCCAACAGGGGGCATAACACTGAAGCTTTCTTT
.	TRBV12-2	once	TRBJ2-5	CASQGGYSQTQYF	TGTGCAAGTCAGGGCGGGTACTCACAGACCCAGTACTTC
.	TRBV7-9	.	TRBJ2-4	CASSVGIQNIQYF	TGTGCCAGCAGCGTCGGGATTCAAAACATTCAGTACTTC
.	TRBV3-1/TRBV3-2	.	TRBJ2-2	CASSHGGGELFF	TGTGCCAGCAGCCACGGGGGCGGGGAGCTGTTTTTT
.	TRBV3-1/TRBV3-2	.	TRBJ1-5	CASSQEASSNQPQHF	TGTGCCAGCAGCCAAGAAGCGAGTAGCAATCAGCCCCAGCATTTT
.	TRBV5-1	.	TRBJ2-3	CASSLAQRVADTQYF	TGCGCCAGCAGCTTGGCCCAGCGGGTGGCAGATACGCAGTATTTT
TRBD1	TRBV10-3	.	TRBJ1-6	CAISEDRATSPLHF	TGTGCCATCAGTGAGGACAGGGCAACATCACCCCTCCACTTT
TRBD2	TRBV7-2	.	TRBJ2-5	CASSRGSPETQYF	TGTGCCAGCAGCCGCGGGAGTCCAGAGACCCAGTACTTC
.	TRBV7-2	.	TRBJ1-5	CASSSHSGGGADF	TGTGCCAGCAGCTCCCACAGTGGCGGGGGCGCGGATTTT
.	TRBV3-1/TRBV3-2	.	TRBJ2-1	CASSFGQGNYNEQFF	TGTGCCAGCAGTTTCGGGCAGGGGAACTACAATGAGCAGTTCTTC
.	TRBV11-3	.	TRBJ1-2	CASGGDGYTF	TGTGCCAGCGGGGGGGATGGCTACACCTTC
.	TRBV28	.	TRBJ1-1	CASSLQGPGGTEAFF	TGTGCCAGCAGTCTCCAGGGACCGGGAGGCACTGAAGCTTTCTTT
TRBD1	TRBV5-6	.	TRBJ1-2	CASSRGGRGGYTF	TGTGCCAGCAGCCGAGGGGGCCGAGGGGGCTACACCTTC
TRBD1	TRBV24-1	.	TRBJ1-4	CATSDPGTGAEKLFF	TGTGCCACCAGTGATCCCGGGACAGGGGCCGAAAAACTGTTTTTT
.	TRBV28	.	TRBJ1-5	CAIDPGPRGQPQHF	TGTGCCATCGATCCAGGGCCGAGAGGTCAGCCCCAGCATTTT
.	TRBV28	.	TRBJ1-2	CASSLSSWSYGYTF	TGTGCCAGCAGTTTATCTTCGTGGAGCTATGGCTACACCTTC
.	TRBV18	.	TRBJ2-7	CASSPFCAYEQYF	TGTGCCAGCTCACCATTCTGCGCCTACGAGCAGTACTTC
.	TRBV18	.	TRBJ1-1	CASSPIREGTEAFF	TGTGCCAGCTCACCAATCAGGGAGGGCACTGAAGCTTTCTTT
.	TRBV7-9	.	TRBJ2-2	CASSLAGANTGELFF	TGTGCCAGCAGCTTAGCAGGAGCCAACACCGGGGAGCTGTTTTTT
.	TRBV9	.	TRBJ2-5	CASSEGGQRGETQYF	TGTGCCAGCAGCGAGGGGGGGCAGCGTGGGGAGACCCAGTACTTC
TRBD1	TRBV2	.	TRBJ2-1	CASNIGTGGLEQFF	TGTGCCAGCAACATCGGGACAGGGGGATTGGAGCAGTTCTTC
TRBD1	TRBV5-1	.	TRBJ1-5	CASSSGYGTGDSNQPQHF	TGCGCCAGCAGCTCCGGATATGGGACAGGGGATAGCAATCAGCCCCAGCATTTT
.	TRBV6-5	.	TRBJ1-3	CASSDGVSGNTIYF	TGTGCCAGCTCGGACGGGGTCTCTGGAAACACCATATATTTT
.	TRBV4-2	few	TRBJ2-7	CASSQDSRTAYEQYF	TGTGCCAGCAGCCAAGATTCGAGGACAGCCTACGAGCAGTACTTC
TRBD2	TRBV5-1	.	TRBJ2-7	CASSSSGSSYEQYF	TGCGCCAGCAGCTCGAGCGGGAGCTCCTACGAGCAGTACTTC
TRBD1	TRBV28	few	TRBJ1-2	CASRTGTGDGYTF	TGTGCCAGCAGAACCGGGACAGGGGATGGCTACACCTTC
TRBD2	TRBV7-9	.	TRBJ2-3	CASSWGSGRVSSDTQYF	TGTGCCAGCAGCTGGGGTAGCGGGAGGGTCTCTTCAGATACGCAGTATTTT
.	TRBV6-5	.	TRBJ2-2	CASSYSYRANTGELFF	TGTGCCAGCAGTTACTCGTACAGGGCTAACACCGGGGAGCTGTTTTTT
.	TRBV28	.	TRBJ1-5	CASRLLREGYQPQHF	TGTGCCAGCAGACTGCTCAGGGAAGGTTATCAGCCCCAGCATTTT
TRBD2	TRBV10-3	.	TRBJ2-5	CAISLADGYQETQYF	TGTGCCATCTCCCTAGCGGATGGGTACCAAGAGACCCAGTACTTC